What follows describes a single TCR beta chain. Clones were read by immunoSEQ multiplex PCR, and TCRdb kept only the in-frame ones, dropping some. The repertoire includes 93,000 or so clones, 75% to 95% of them detected once, and 0.95% sits in the top ten. This sample was included in a study of T cell changes during pregnancy in multiple sclerosis. Germline lookup yields CDR1 MNHEY and CDR2 SMNVEV (reference sequence). V was pared by 1 base and J by 6 bases, with 3 bases of the junction left unmatched. CDR3 length equals 14 residues. This material consisted of peripheral blood, taken before pregnancy. J is TRBJ1-5 and V is TRBV27; 7 bases line up with TRBD1. The sequence was collected from a female donor with multiple sclerosis, enrolled in a pregnancy study. Here the CDR3 DNA reads TGTGCCAGCAGTTTATACAGGGGAGGTCAGCCCCAGCATTTT. Residues: CASSLYRGGQPQHF.